These T cell receptor beta chains were read from a single sample in a study of cytomegalovirus exposure and HLA in healthy donors. Libraries were prepared by immunoSEQ multiplex PCR; TCRdb keeps only in-frame clonotypes and omits some of them. Among 150,000 to 250,000 clones listed, 80% to 85% were seen once. Material: PBMCs. Receptors originate from a woman aged 50 to 65 in good health and CMV-seropositive. The CDR3 runs from the conserved cysteine through the conserved F or W. D genes are given only for firm matches. Clone size is stated in some rows and not others, as once, few, many or a class when expanded.

d_gene	len	j_gene	v_gene	abundance	CDR3nt	CDR3aa
TRBD2	15	TRBJ2-1	TRBV9	.	TGTGCCAGCAGCGTAGCTAGCGGGAGAGCCTTGGAGCAGTTCTTC	CASSVASGRALEQFF
.	13	TRBJ1-5	TRBV18	.	TGTGCCAGCTCACCCGGAGAGAGCCAGCCCCAGCATTTT	CASSPGESQPQHF
TRBD1	15	TRBJ2-5	TRBV18	.	TGTGCCAGCTCACCCCGGACAGGCGTAGGGGAGACCCAGTACTTC	CASSPRTGVGETQYF
.	14	TRBJ1-5	TRBV19	.	TGTGCCAGTAGTATAGCAGGGGCGTACCAGCCCCAGCATTTT	CASSIAGAYQPQHF
.	13	TRBJ1-1	TRBV19	.	TGTGCCAGTTTTTCTGGCAAGAACACTGAAGCTTTCTTT	CASFSGKNTEAFF
.	11	TRBJ2-7	TRBV5-1	.	TGCGCCAGCAGCACTGGACAAGAGCAGTACTTC	CASSTGQEQYF
.	13	TRBJ1-3	TRBV28	.	TGTGCCAGCAGTCCCGCCGGGGGAAACACCATATATTTT	CASSPAGGNTIYF
.	16	TRBJ2-5	TRBV10-1	.	TGCGCCAGCAGTGAGGGGGCGTACGGGCCCCAAGAGACCCAGTACTTC	CASSEGAYGPQETQYF
.	12	TRBJ2-7	TRBV5-6	.	TGTGCCAGCAGCCAAGACAGTTACGAGCAGTACTTC	CASSQDSYEQYF
.	11	TRBJ2-1	TRBV18	.	TGTGCCAGCTCACGAGAGGATGAGCAGTTCTTC	CASSREDEQFF
.	13	TRBJ2-3	TRBV5-1	.	TGCGCCAGCCTAGCGCCTAACACAGATACGCAGTATTTT	CASLAPNTDTQYF
TRBD1	14	TRBJ2-5	TRBV7-2	.	TGTGCCAGCAGCTTCGGGACAGTCCCAGAGGCCCAGTACTTC	CASSFGTVPEAQYF
.	14	TRBJ1-1	TRBV11-2	once	TGTGCCAGCAGCTACCGCCCGGGGAACACTGAAGCTTTCTTT	CASSYRPGNTEAFF
.	12	TRBJ2-7	TRBV28	.	TGTGCCAGCAGGATAGGACAGACGGAGCAGTACTTC	CASRIGQTEQYF
.	14	TRBJ1-1	TRBV7-2	.	TGTGCCAGCAGCTTGGGGGCCAGGGCCACTGAAGCTTTCTTT	CASSLGARATEAFF
.	15	TRBJ1-4	TRBV5-6	.	TGTGCCAGCAGCTACCTCGGGAGGGGTGATGAAAAACTGTTTTTT	CASSYLGRGDEKLFF
TRBD1	15	TRBJ2-2	TRBV13	.	TGTGCCAGCAGCCCCACAGGGGTAGCCACCGGGGAGCTGTTTTTT	CASSPTGVATGELFF
.	15	TRBJ2-1	TRBV28	.	TGTGCCAGCAGTTTGGGGGGAAACTCCTACAATGAGCAGTTCTTC	CASSLGGNSYNEQFF
.	15	TRBJ2-7	TRBV10-2	.	TGCGCCAGCAGTGAGTCACCCTTAGGGGGGGGCGAGCAGTACTTC	CASSESPLGGGEQYF
TRBD2	19	TRBJ2-6	TRBV28	.	TGTGCCAGCAGATCGTTGACTAGCGGGAGGGCCTCTGGGGCCAACGTCCTGACTTTC	CASRSLTSGRASGANVLTF
TRBD2	12	TRBJ2-5	TRBV25-1	.	TGTGCCAGCAGCGGGGGGTGGAACACCCAGTACTTC	CASSGGWNTQYF
TRBD1	14	TRBJ2-7	TRBV28	.	TGTGCCAGCATCTGGGCAGGGGGCGGTTACGAGCAGTACTTC	CASIWAGGGYEQYF
.	13	TRBJ1-4	TRBV7-9	once	TGTGCCAGCCGAGGCCCAACTAATGAAAAACTGTTTTTT	CASRGPTNEKLFF
TRBD2	15	TRBJ2-5	TRBV7-2	.	TGTGCCAGCAGCTTTAGCGGGAGTCAACAAGAGACCCAGTACTTC	CASSFSGSQQETQYF
TRBD1	14	TRBJ1-1	TRBV19	.	TGTGCCAGTAGTATAGAGGGGACAGTTCTTGAAGCTTTCTTT	CASSIEGTVLEAFF
TRBD1	15	TRBJ2-7	TRBV5-6	.	TGTGCCAGCAGCTCCTCCGGGACAGGGATTCACGAGCAGTACTTC	CASSSSGTGIHEQYF
TRBD2	16	TRBJ2-3	TRBV10-3	.	TGTGCCATCAACCCGGGACTAGCGGGAAGCACAGATACGCAGTATTTT	CAINPGLAGSTDTQYF
.	15	TRBJ1-3	TRBV4-1	.	TGCGCCAGCAGCCAATACAGGGTGGGAGGAAACACCATATATTTT	CASSQYRVGGNTIYF
TRBD2	15	TRBJ2-1	TRBV27	.	TGTGCCAGCAGTTTAAGCGGGGGCTCCTACAATGAGCAGTTCTTC	CASSLSGGSYNEQFF
.	14	TRBJ2-6	TRBV19	.	TGTGCCAGTAGTCAGGGCTCTGGGGCCAACGTCCTGACTTTC	CASSQGSGANVLTF
.	16	TRBJ2-3	TRBV5-1	.	TGCGCCAGCAGCACCTGGATGGGGGGAGGCACAGATACGCAGTATTTT	CASSTWMGGGTDTQYF
TRBD2	15	TRBJ2-1	TRBV5-1	.	TGCGCCAGCAGCCTCCTAGCGGGAGGGTACAATGAGCAGTTCTTC	CASSLLAGGYNEQFF
TRBD2	17	TRBJ2-3	TRBV11-2	.	TGTGCCAGCAGCTTAAGCGAGGAGCGGGGGTCCACAGATACGCAGTATTTT	CASSLSEERGSTDTQYF
TRBD1	13	TRBJ1-5	TRBV6-5	.	TGTGCCAGCAGTCGACGGACTACAGGGGACCAGCATTTT	CASSRRTTGDQHF
.	16	TRBJ2-3	TRBV19	.	TGTGCCAGTAGTCGGCGTCCCTTAGAGGGCACAGATACGCAGTATTTT	CASSRRPLEGTDTQYF
TRBD2	14	TRBJ2-1	TRBV5-1	.	TGCGCCAGCAGCTTAACTAGCGGGAGCCATGAGCAGTTCTTC	CASSLTSGSHEQFF